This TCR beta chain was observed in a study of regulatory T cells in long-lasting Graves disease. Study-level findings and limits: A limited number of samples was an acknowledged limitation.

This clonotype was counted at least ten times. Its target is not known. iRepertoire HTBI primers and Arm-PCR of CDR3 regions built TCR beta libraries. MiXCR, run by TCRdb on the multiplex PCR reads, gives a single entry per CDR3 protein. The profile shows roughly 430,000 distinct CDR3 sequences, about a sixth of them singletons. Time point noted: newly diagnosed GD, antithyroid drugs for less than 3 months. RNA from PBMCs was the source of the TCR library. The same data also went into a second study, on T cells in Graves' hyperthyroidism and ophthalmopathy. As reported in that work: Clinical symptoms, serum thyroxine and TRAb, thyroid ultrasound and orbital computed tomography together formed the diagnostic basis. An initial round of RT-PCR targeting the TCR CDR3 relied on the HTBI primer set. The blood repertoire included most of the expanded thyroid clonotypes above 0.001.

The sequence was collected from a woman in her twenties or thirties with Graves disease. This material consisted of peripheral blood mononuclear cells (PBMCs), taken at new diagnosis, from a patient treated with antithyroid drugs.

The CDR3 nucleotides read TGTGCCAGCAGCTCAATGGACAGTATGGCTGAAGCTTTCTTT. This sequence encodes CASSSMDSMAEAFF. The chain has TRBV7-9 and TRBJ1-1; D is perhaps TRBD1 (6 bases). This CDR3 region has 14 residues. CDR1 and CDR2 (germline): SEHNR, FQNEAQ (reference sequence). Trimming shortened V by 4 bases and J by 6 bases, and 15 bases separated the two germline ends.